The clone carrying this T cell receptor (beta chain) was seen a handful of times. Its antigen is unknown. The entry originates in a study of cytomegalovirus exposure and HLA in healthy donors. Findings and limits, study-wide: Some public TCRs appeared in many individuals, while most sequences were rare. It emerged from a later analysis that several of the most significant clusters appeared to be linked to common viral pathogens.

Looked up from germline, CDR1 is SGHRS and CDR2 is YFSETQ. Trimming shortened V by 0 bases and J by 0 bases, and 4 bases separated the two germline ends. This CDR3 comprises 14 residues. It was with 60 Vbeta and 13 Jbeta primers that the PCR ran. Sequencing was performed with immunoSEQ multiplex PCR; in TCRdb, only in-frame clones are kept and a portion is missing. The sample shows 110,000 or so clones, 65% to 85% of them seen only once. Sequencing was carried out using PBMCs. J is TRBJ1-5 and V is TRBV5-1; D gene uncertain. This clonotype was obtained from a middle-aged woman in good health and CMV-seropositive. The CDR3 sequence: CASSLESSNQPQHF. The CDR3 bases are TGCGCCAGCAGCTTGGAGAGTAGCAATCAGCCCCAGCATTTT.